What follows are 16 T cell receptor beta chains derived from one specimen sequenced in a study of blood T cell repertoires in COVID-19. Assay used: immunoSEQ multiplex PCR; TCRdb lists only in-frame clones, some missing. The sample holds 300,000 or so clones, about 87% seen once. Sample: peripheral blood. The receptors come from a woman aged 50 to 60 who had recovered from COVID-19.

To note about this clone: Distinct nucleotide sequences in the sample also encode this CDR3. CDR3 coding DNA: TGCAGCGCAGGACAGGGGAACACTGAAGCTTTCTTT. Translation: CSAGQGNTEAFF. J is TRBJ1-1 and V is TRBV29-1; 8 bases fit TRBD1. Germline V CDR1 and CDR2: SQVTM, ANQGSEA. The CDR3 has 12 amino acids. The junction had 2 bases not matched to a gene; V was cut back by 7 bases and J by 1 base.

The rearrangement joins TRBV19 to TRBJ1-5, with a possible D match to TRBD1 (5 bases). Trimming shortened V by 3 bases and J by 2 bases, and 11 bases separated the two germline ends. CDR1 is LNHDA and CDR2 is SQIVND in the germline V gene (reference sequence). The CDR3 length is 15 residues. In DNA, the CDR3 is TGTGCCAGTAGTATGCAAGACAGAGGCAATCAGCCCCAGCATTTT. It specifies CASSMQDRGNQPQHF.

The gene calls are TRBV12-2 and TRBJ2-7; TRBD2, the table's D call, was not compared with the DNA. TRBV12-2 constitutes a pseudogene. The CDR3 is made up of 15 amino acids. This CDR3 reads CASRLAGGLPREQYF. Written as DNA, the CDR3 is TGTGCAAGTCGCTTAGCAGGCGGGCTTCCGCGTGAGCAGTACTTC.

About this clone itself: Other nucleotide sequences from this sample produce the same CDR3. The chain recombines TRBV20-1 with TRBJ2-7; tentative D call: TRBD1 (5 bases). The CDR3 loop spans 12 amino acids. Germline CDR1 reads DFQATT; CDR2 reads SNEGSKA (reference sequence). Trimming took 3 bases from V and 0 from J, leaving 6 bases between them. CDR3 protein: CSASRGSYEQYF. DNA of the CDR3: TGCAGTGCTAGTAGGGGCTCCTACGAGCAGTACTTC.

The J gene is TRBJ1-2, the V gene TRBV15; D might be TRBD1 (5 bases). The CDR3 contains 15 residues. The V gene's germline CDR1 is LNHNV and CDR2 YYDKDF (reference sequence). Trimming took 1 base from V and 6 from J, leaving 15 bases between them. The CDR3 sequence is CATSRGGAREDGYTF. As DNA, the CDR3 is TGTGCCACCAGCAGAGGAGGAGCCAGGGAGGATGGCTACACCTTC.

V gene TRBV5-5 combines with J gene TRBJ2-3; no reliable D call. This CDR3 is 15 amino acids long. From germline, CDR1 is SGHKS and CDR2 YYEKEE (reference sequence). The V gene lost 1 base and the J gene lost 1 base, with 10 bases spanning the gap. The chain's CDR3 is CASSLLSGGTDTQYF. The CDR3 DNA reads as TGTGCCAGCAGCTTGCTCTCAGGTGGCACAGATACGCAGTATTTT.

This clone has just one count. The rearrangement links TRBV6-5 to TRBJ1-2; D unclear. Per germline, CDR1 MNHEY and CDR2 SVGAGI. Trimming removed 4 bases at V and 6 bases at J, with 9 bases between. CDR3 length: 12 residues. The CDR3 spells CASSWQTNGYTF. CDR3 sequence (DNA): TGTGCCAGCAGTTGGCAGACTAATGGCTACACCTTC.

This chain links TRBV7-2 with TRBJ2-5; D is perhaps TRBD2 (6 bases). Germline V gene sequence: CDR1 SGHTA, CDR2 FQGNSA. The CDR3 has 14 residues. The ends were cut back, 1 base at V and 10 bases at J, with 16 bases in the middle. In DNA form, the CDR3 reads TGTGCCAGCAGCTTAGAAAGGGACTCGGGGAGCCAGTACTTC. Translating it yields CASSLERDSGSQYF.

This chain uses TRBV5-6 with TRBJ2-3; D gene ambiguous. The CDR3 consists of 16 residues. The germline V and J ends were trimmed by 4 bases and 1 base, with 16 bases remaining between them. Germline values: CDR1 SGHDT, CDR2 YYEEEE. In nucleotides, the CDR3 is TGTGCCAGCAGCCGGGTGGGTCTCCGAGGCACAGATACGCAGTATTTT. Protein sequence: CASSRVGLRGTDTQYF.

V is TRBV5-1 and J is TRBJ1-4; D call uncertain. CDR3 size: 17 residues. Germline-derived CDR1 and CDR2 are SGHRS and YFSETQ. V lost 0 bases and J lost 6, with 18 bases in between. The CDR3 nucleotides are TGCGCCAGCAGCTTGGGCACCTTCAGGCCGTTTCATGAAAAACTGTTTTTT. This sequence encodes CASSLGTFRPFHEKLFF.

V usage is TRBV10-3 and J usage is TRBJ2-3, with 10 bases aligning to TRBD2. The CDR3 totals 13 residues. V lost 11 bases, J lost 4 bases, and 6 bases stayed unmatched. Germline V gene lookup returns CDR1 ENHRY and CDR2 SYGVKD. CDR3 sequence reads: CAVRGLAADTQYF. The CDR3 DNA follows: TGTGCCGTTCGTGGACTAGCGGCAGATACGCAGTATTTT.

The chain recombines TRBV4-3 with TRBJ1-4, with 10 bases identical to TRBD1. V trimming: 4 bases; J trimming: 8 bases; junction bases outside the gene matches: 7. Germline V gene sequence: CDR1 LGHNA, CDR2 YSLEER. This CDR3 spans 15 amino acids. This CDR3 reads CASSLLGQGEEKLFF. The CDR3 DNA follows: TGCGCCAGCAGCCTCCTAGGACAGGGGGAAGAAAAACTGTTTTTT.

This rearrangement joins TRBV28 to TRBJ1-4; D ambiguous. Trimming pared 4 bases from V and 7 bases from J, leaving 13 bases between. Germline V gene sequence: CDR1 MDHEN, CDR2 SYDVKM. This CDR3 is built from 14 residues. In DNA form, the CDR3 reads TGTGCCAGCAGTTCCCCAGGTACGCCTGAAAAACTGTTTTTT. It yields the protein CASSSPGTPEKLFF.

In this sample, this clone turned up a few times. The V call is TRBV6-2 or TRBV6-3, the J call TRBJ1-2; the D gene is possibly TRBD1 (6 bases). The CDR3 is made up of 15 amino acids. The ends were cut back, 5 bases at V and 7 bases at J, with 20 bases in the middle. Germline V CDR1 and CDR2: MNHEY, SVGEGT. The CDR3 region has the DNA TGTGCCAGCAGTCAGACCTCAGGGGTCGGTGGTGGCTACACCTTC. Protein: CASSQTSGVGGGYTF.

The V call is TRBV7-8, the J call TRBJ1-6, with 11 bases aligning to TRBD1. The germline gives CDR1 SGHVS, CDR2 FQNEAQ. The CDR3 has 15 amino acids. The junction had 3 bases not matched to a gene; V was cut back by 4 bases and J by 7 bases. The CDR3 reads CASSYGQGANSPLHF. The CDR3 coding sequence is TGTGCCAGCAGCTACGGACAGGGGGCCAATTCACCCCTCCACTTT. Full variable domain (outside the CDR3, taken from reference TRBV7-8 and TRBJ1-6): GAGVSQSPRYKVAKRGQDVALRCDPISGHVSLFWYQQALGQGPEFLTYFQNEAQLDKSGLPSDRFFAERPEGSVSTLKIQRTQQEDSAVYLCASSYGQGANSPLHFGNGTRLTVT.

V usage is TRBV7-2 and J usage is TRBJ1-2, with TRBD1 matching over 10 bases. Looked up from germline, CDR1 is SGHTA and CDR2 is FQGNSA. The length of the CDR3 is 15 residues. V shed 2 bases, J shed 4 bases, and the junction held 4 bases outside the gene matches. CDR3 bases: TGTGCCAGCAGCTTATGGGACAGGGGTGGCTATGGCTACACCTTC. It codes for CASSLWDRGGYGYTF.